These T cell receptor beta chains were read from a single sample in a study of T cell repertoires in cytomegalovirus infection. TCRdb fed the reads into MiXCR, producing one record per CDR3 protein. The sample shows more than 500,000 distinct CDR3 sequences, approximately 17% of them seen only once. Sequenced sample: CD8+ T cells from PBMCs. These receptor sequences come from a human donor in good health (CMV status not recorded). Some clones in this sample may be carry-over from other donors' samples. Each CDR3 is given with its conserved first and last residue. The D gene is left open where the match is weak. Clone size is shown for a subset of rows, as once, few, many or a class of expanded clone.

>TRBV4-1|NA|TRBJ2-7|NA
TGCGCCAGCAGCCAAGTTACTAATAGCGTCCCCTCCTACGAGCAGTACTTC
CASSQVTNSVPSYEQYF
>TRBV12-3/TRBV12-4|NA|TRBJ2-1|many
TGTGCCAGCAGACCTGAGGGGTTGCTTTACCACAATGAGCAGTTCTTC
CASRPEGLLYHNEQFF
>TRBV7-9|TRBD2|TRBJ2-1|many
TGTGCCAGCAGTCCAACAAGCGGGAACGACAATGAGCAGTTCTTC
CASSPTSGNDNEQFF
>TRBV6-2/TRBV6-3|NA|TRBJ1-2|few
TGTGCCAGCAGCCCCGGCCTGAACCCTAACTATGGCTACACCTTC
CASSPGLNPNYGYTF
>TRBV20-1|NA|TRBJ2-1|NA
TGCAGTGGAAGGGGTGGCCATGAGCAGTTCTTC
CSGRGGHEQFF
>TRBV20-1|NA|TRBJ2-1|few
TGCAGTGCCCCCGATACCGAGGGGCCTAGCTCCTACAATGAGCAGTTCTTC
CSAPDTEGPSSYNEQFF
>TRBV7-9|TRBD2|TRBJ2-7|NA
TGTGCCAGCAGCTTTCACATCGGACGGGGGGAAACCTACGAGCAGTACTTC
CASSFHIGRGETYEQYF
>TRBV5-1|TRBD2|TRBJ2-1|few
TGCGCCAGCAGCTTGTCTGCGCTAGCGGGGGGTGTGCATGAGCAGTTCTTC
CASSLSALAGGVHEQFF
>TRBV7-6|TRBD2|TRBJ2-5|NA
TGTGCCAGCAGCCCCCCGCCAGGGACTAGCGGGGGCCAAGCGGAGACCCAGTACTTC
CASSPPPGTSGGQAETQYF
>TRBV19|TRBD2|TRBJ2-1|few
TGTGCCAGTAGTAACCGACTAGCGGGAGGGCGCTACAATGAGCAGTTCTTC
CASSNRLAGGRYNEQFF
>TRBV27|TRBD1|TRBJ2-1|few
TGTGCCAGCAGTCACAGGGGGCGTAGCTCCAATGAGCAGTTCTTC
CASSHRGRSSNEQFF
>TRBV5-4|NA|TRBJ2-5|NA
TGTGCCAGCAGCTCCGGAGGGGATCGCGAGACCCAGTACTTC
CASSSGGDRETQYF
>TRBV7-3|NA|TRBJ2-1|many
TGTGCCAGCAGCTCCCCCCGAGATAATGAGCAGTTCTTC
CASSSPRDNEQFF
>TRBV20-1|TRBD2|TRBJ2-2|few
TGCAGTGCTAAACTAGCGTATACCACCGGGGAGCTGTTTTTT
CSAKLAYTTGELFF